The 25 T cell receptor beta chains given below trace back to one sample, sequenced in a study of blood T cell repertoires in COVID-19 (dated by TCRdb to 2018 to 2021). The library came from the immunoSEQ multiplex PCR assay. TCRdb provides this immuneACCESS table in a form limited to in-frame rearrangements. Some clones are lacking; in checked studies, under half of them reflect an unresolved V gene, and why the rest are absent is not known. The sample has about 55,000 clones on record, 80% to 95% of them singletons. About 17% of the sample rests with the top ten. Material: peripheral blood. The receptor source for this set is a man aged 80 or over with acute or convalescent COVID-19.

This chain joins TRBV25-1 and TRBJ1-2, with TRBD1 matching over 7 bases. J was trimmed by 2 bases and V by 4 bases; bases with no gene match: 4. This CDR3 spans 14 amino acids. CDR1 is MGHDK and CDR2 is SYGVNS in the germline V gene. CDR3: CASSATGINYGYTF. CDR3 coding DNA: TGTGCCAGCAGTGCGACAGGGATAAACTATGGCTACACCTTC.

CDR3 sequence reads: CSVGGGREQPQHF. The CDR3 region has the DNA TGCAGCGTTGGGGGGGGCCGGGAACAGCCCCAGCATTTT. The chain carries TRBV29-1 and TRBJ1-5, with D perhaps matching TRBD1 (6 bases). The CDR3 is 13 residues long. Germline CDR1 and CDR2: SQVTM and ANQGSEA. V was clipped by 4 bases and J by 7 bases, with 14 bases between them. The variable domain in full, completed from reference TRBV29-1 and TRBJ1-5, reads SAVISQKPSRDICQRGTSLTIQCQVDSQVTMMFWYRQQPGQSLTLIATANQGSEATYESGFVIDKFPISRPNLTFSTLTVSNMSPEDSSIYLCSVGGGREQPQHFGDGTRLSIL.

V and J are TRBV5-6 and TRBJ2-1; 10 bases fit TRBD2. Germline-derived CDR1 and CDR2 are SGHDT and YYEEEE. Trimming cost V 4 bases and J 0 bases; bases outside gene matches: 7. The CDR3 is 17 amino acids. The CDR3 loop reads CASSDTSGVSSYNEQFF. In DNA form, the CDR3 reads TGTGCCAGCAGCGATACTAGCGGGGTGAGCTCCTACAATGAGCAGTTCTTC.

The chain has TRBV5-4 and TRBJ2-5; 7 bases are shared with TRBD2. Per germline, CDR1 SGHNT and CDR2 YYREEE (reference sequence). The CDR3 is 14 amino acids. With 4 bases clipped from V and 3 bases from J, the junction kept 6 bases outside the gene matches. In nucleotides, the CDR3 is TGTGCCAGCAGCCGGACTAGGTCGGAAGAGACCCAGTACTTC. Its protein is CASSRTRSEETQYF. The whole variable domain, filled in from reference TRBV5-4 and TRBJ2-5, reads ETGVTQSPTHLIKTRGQQVTLRCSSQSGHNTVSWYQQALGQGPQFIFQYYREEENGRGNFPPRFSGLQFPNYSSELNVNALELDDSALYLCASSRTRSEETQYFGPGTRLLVL.

The chain recombines TRBV18 with TRBJ2-5, with D uncertain. CDR3 length: 13 residues. V shed 4 bases and J shed 3 bases, with 9 bases lying between them. Germline lookup yields CDR1 KGHSH and CDR2 LQKENI. The CDR3 DNA reads TGTGCCAGCTCACTGCTTGAGGAAGAGACCCAGTACTTC. Translating it yields CASSLLEEETQYF. The full variable domain, its missing parts supplied by reference TRBV18 and TRBJ2-5, is NAGVMQNPRHLVRRRGQEARLRCSPMKGHSHVYWYRQLPEEGLKFMVYLQKENIIDESGMPKERFSAEFPKEGPSILRIQQVVRGDSAAYFCASSLLEEETQYFGPGTRLLVL.

The chain combines TRBV9 with TRBJ2-3; D remains unclear. The V and J ends lost 0 bases and 7 bases respectively, with 12 bases between them. The CDR3 runs 14 residues. The germline CDR1 and CDR2 sequences are SGDLS and YYNGEE. CDR3 in amino acids: CASSVGAVLNTQYF. The DNA for the CDR3 is TGTGCCAGCAGCGTAGGCGCCGTTCTGAATACGCAGTATTTT.

V gene TRBV12-3 or TRBV12-4 combines with J gene TRBJ1-6, with D possibly TRBD1 on 6 matching bases. This CDR3 spans 13 amino acids. Trimming took 5 bases from V and 7 from J, leaving 9 bases between them. The CDR3 DNA is TGTGCCAGCAGTAATACAGGGAATTCACCCCTCCACTTT. Protein product: CASSNTGNSPLHF.

The chain links TRBV6-5 to TRBJ2-1; 8 bases agree with TRBD2. Germline CDR1 MNHEY, CDR2 SVGAGI. The J segment lost 6 bases and the V segment lost 6 bases, leaving 7 bases of the junction unmatched. The CDR3 is 14 amino acids. The CDR3 nucleotides read TGTGCCAGCAGGCCCGGGACTAGTTCCAATGAGCAGTTCTTC. Protein: CASRPGTSSNEQFF.

The V and J genes are TRBV4-1 and TRBJ1-2; no clear D gene. CDR1 is MGHRA and CDR2 is YSYEKL in the germline V gene. The CDR3 contains 15 residues. V lost 0 bases and J lost 8, with 16 bases in between. The CDR3 DNA follows: TGCGCCAGCAGCCAAGAGCAGGCACTCGCTAGCGGCTACACCTTC. Translation gives CASSQEQALASGYTF.

The V and J genes are TRBV7-9 and TRBJ2-7; perhaps TRBD1 as D (6 bases). The CDR3 covers 15 residues. Per germline, CDR1 SEHNR and CDR2 FQNEAQ (reference sequence). V was pared by 3 bases and J by 2 bases, with 14 bases between. The CDR3 loop reads CASSFFTGLTYEQYF. The CDR3 DNA is TGTGCCAGCAGCTTTTTTACAGGGTTAACCTACGAGCAGTACTTC.

This clone appeared once. The chain is built from TRBV28 and TRBJ1-2; perhaps TRBD1 as D (6 bases). The germline gives CDR1 MDHEN, CDR2 SYDVKM. Deletions cut 3 bases from V and 2 bases from J, with 10 bases between. CDR3 length: 14 amino acids. The CDR3 is CASSFGGANYGYTF. As DNA, the CDR3 is TGTGCCAGCAGTTTTGGGGGCGCGAACTATGGCTACACCTTC.

This clone was found a few times. The rearrangement uses TRBV9 and TRBJ1-6; maybe TRBD1 (5 bases). V was shortened by 4 bases and J by 14 bases, with 16 bases between the two germline ends. This CDR3 is 13 amino acids long. Germline CDR1 and CDR2: SGDLS and YYNGEE. The CDR3 sequence: CASSSAGTLSLHF. The CDR3 nucleotides are TGTGCCAGCAGCTCCGCCGGGACTTTGTCCCTCCACTTT.

CDR3 loop: CASSPNGQGYGYTF. CDR3 sequence (DNA): TGTGCCAGCAGCCCCAACGGACAGGGCTATGGCTACACCTTC. The V call is TRBV3-1 (or the pseudogene TRBV3-2), the J call TRBJ1-2; 8 nucleotides align to TRBD1. The CDR3 contains 14 residues. The J segment lost 4 bases and the V segment lost 4 bases, leaving 5 bases of the junction unmatched. CDR1 is LGHDT, CDR2 YNNKEL, per germline (reference sequence).

This clone was recorded only once. DNA of the CDR3: TGTGCCACCAGCAGAGATCGTCGAGGGACAGGGCTTAACTATGGCTACACCTTC. The encoded protein is CATSRDRRGTGLNYGYTF. The chain carries TRBV15 and TRBJ1-2, with TRBD1 identical over 9 bases. This CDR3 region has 18 residues. V shed 0 bases and J 1 base; nucleotides not matched to a gene: 9. Per the germline V gene, CDR1 is LNHNV and CDR2 is YYDKDF (reference sequence).

The V call is TRBV18, the J call TRBJ1-1; perhaps TRBD1 as D (5 bases). V lost 3 bases, J lost 1 base, and 12 bases lay in between. The CDR3 has 15 residues. Germline CDR1 and CDR2: KGHSH and LQKENI. CDR3: CASSPLATANTEAFF. The CDR3 DNA reads TGTGCCAGCTCACCCCTCGCGACAGCGAACACTGAAGCTTTCTTT.

A remark on this clone: The sample carries other DNA sequences with the same CDR3. The J gene is TRBJ2-5, the V gene TRBV7-9; D call uncertain. Germline V lookup: CDR1 SEHNR, CDR2 FQNEAQ (reference sequence). Trimming left V 3 bases short and J 3 bases short, with 8 bases between. This CDR3 region has 13 residues. The CDR3 protein is CASSLERKETQYF. CDR3 nucleotide sequence: TGTGCCAGCAGCTTGGAGAGAAAAGAGACCCAGTACTTC.

This rearrangement joins TRBV6-4 to TRBJ1-5; D is unclear. Trimming took 3 bases from V and 7 from J, leaving 10 bases between them. This CDR3 is built from 13 residues. From germline, CDR1 is MRHNA and CDR2 SNTAGT. The CDR3 protein is CASSEERGQPQHF. The CDR3 region has the DNA TGTGCCAGCAGTGAGGAACGAGGACAGCCCCAGCATTTT.

The genes are TRBV13 and TRBJ2-1; 14 nucleotides line up with TRBD2. V shed 5 bases and J 5 bases; nucleotides not matched to a gene: 8. The germline V gene encodes CDR1 PRHDT and CDR2 FYEKMQ (reference sequence). The CDR3 spans 17 residues. DNA for the CDR3: TGTGCCAGCAGCCTAAGGACTAGCGGGGGGTCCCACAATGAGCAGTTCTTC. Translation: CASSLRTSGGSHNEQFF.

The V call is TRBV6-5, the J call TRBJ2-7, with TRBD1 matching over 7 bases. The trim removed 4 bases at V and 2 bases at J, leaving 2 bases unmatched. The length of the CDR3 is 13 residues. Germline CDR1 MNHEY, CDR2 SVGAGI. The CDR3 is CASSSGGTYEQYF. The CDR3 DNA sequence: TGTGCCAGCAGTTCAGGGGGAACCTACGAGCAGTACTTC.

This chain joins TRBV11-2 and TRBJ1-2, with 8 bases aligning to TRBD1. V dropped 0 bases and J dropped 7; count of bases not matched to a gene: 4. Germline V gene lookup returns CDR1 SGHAT and CDR2 FQNNGV. CDR3 length: 14 residues. The CDR3 protein is CASSLDRGPGGYTF. CDR3 bases: TGTGCCAGCAGCTTAGACAGGGGGCCTGGTGGCTACACCTTC.

The chain joins TRBV6-1 to TRBJ1-1; 10 bases match TRBD1. The CDR3 extends over 14 amino acids. V trimming: 3 bases; J trimming: 10 bases; junction bases outside the gene matches: 8. CDR1 MNHNS and CDR2 SASEGT come from the germline V gene. The CDR3 DNA reads as TGTGCCAGCAGTGAGGGGGACAGGGGTGATTCAGCTTTCTTT. This sequence encodes CASSEGDRGDSAFF.

The chain is built from TRBV27 and TRBJ1-2, with 9 bases identical to TRBD1. The CDR3 loop spans 12 amino acids. The V gene's germline CDR1 is MNHEY and CDR2 SMNVEV (reference sequence). V trimming: 6 bases; J trimming: 6 bases; junction bases outside the gene matches: 2. CDR3: CASRQGAHGYTF. CDR3 bases: TGTGCCAGCAGACAGGGGGCCCATGGCTACACCTTC.

The sample holds a few counts of this clone. The rearrangement links TRBV28 to TRBJ2-1; 11 nucleotides match TRBD2. The germline gives CDR1 MDHEN, CDR2 SYDVKM. Losses at the gene ends were 6 bases for V and 7 bases for J; bases not matched to a gene: 5. CDR3 size: 14 residues. Here the CDR3 reads CASSWTSGLNEQFF. The CDR3 DNA is TGTGCCAGCAGCTGGACTAGCGGGCTAAATGAGCAGTTCTTC.

The genes are TRBV19 and TRBJ2-7, with 9 positions matching TRBD1. The CDR3 length is 18 residues. Per the germline V gene, CDR1 is LNHDA and CDR2 is SQIVND (reference sequence). Trimming removed 5 bases from V and 1 base from J; junction bases left unmatched: 15. DNA for the CDR3: TGTGCCAGTAGTCCCCGCGGAGAGACAGGGGGAAGGTCCTACGAGCAGTACTTC. It encodes CASSPRGETGGRSYEQYF.

The J gene is TRBJ1-4, the V gene TRBV9; 8 nucleotides agree with TRBD1. The CDR3 totals 18 residues. CDR1 is SGDLS, CDR2 YYNGEE, per germline. V trimming: 0 bases; J trimming: 0 bases; junction bases outside the gene matches: 7. In nucleotides, the CDR3 is TGTGCCAGCAGCGTAGGGGAGACAGGGGCTGCAACTAATGAAAAACTGTTTTTT. This gives the protein CASSVGETGAATNEKLFF.